The subject of this entry is one T cell receptor (beta chain). How the authors handled the data: The authors estimated nucleated cell counts from reference gene primer amplification. Clones were read by immunoSEQ multiplex PCR, and TCRdb kept only the in-frame ones, dropping some. The V and J calls and the clone size are those of that table, but D and trimming were determined from the DNA. The sample has about 91,000 clones; around 82% are singletons. The data derive from a study of blood T cell repertoires in COVID-19. Study at large: The United States, Italy and Spain provided the acute and convalescent COVID-19 samples. Sources were T cells, B-cell-depleted T cells, or PBMCs; the material itself was cDNA or gDNA.

CDR1 SGHRS and CDR2 YFSETQ come from the germline V gene. V gave up 2 bases and J gave up 2 bases, with 10 bases separating them. The CDR3 has 14 residues. Sequences were obtained from peripheral blood. The chain is built from TRBV5-1 and TRBJ2-5; D is perhaps TRBD1 (5 bases). The origin of this receptor is a man between 45 and 60 years old with active or convalescent COVID-19. The CDR3 DNA is TGCGCCAGCAGCTTACCGACAGAGCAAGAGACCCAGTACTTC. It is translated as CASSLPTEQETQYF.